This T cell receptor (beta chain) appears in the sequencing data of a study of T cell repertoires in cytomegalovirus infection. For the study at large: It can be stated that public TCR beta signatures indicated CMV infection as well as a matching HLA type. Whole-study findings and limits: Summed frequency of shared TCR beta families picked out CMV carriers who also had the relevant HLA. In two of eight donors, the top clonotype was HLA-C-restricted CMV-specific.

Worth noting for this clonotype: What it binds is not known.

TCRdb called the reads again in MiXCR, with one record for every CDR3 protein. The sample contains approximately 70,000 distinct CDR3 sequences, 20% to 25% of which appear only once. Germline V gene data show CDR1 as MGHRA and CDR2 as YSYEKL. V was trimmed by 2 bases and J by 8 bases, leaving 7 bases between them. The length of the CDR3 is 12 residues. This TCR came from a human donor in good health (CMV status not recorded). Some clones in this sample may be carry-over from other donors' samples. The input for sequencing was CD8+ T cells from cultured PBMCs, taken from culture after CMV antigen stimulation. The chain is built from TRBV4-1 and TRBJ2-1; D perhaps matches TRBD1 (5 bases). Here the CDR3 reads CASSQKGDEQFF. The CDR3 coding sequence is TGCGCCAGCAGCCAAAAAGGGGATGAGCAGTTCTTC.